This entry describes one T cell receptor (beta chain). The CDR3 loop spans 14 amino acids. Germline CDR1 MGHRA, CDR2 YSYEKL. V was clipped by 0 bases and J by 2 bases; unmatched bases: 1. Authors' processing steps: Amplified reference gene primers provided the basis for estimating nucleated cell counts. Some clones are missing from TCRdb's copy, which holds only in-frame ones; the method was immunoSEQ multiplex PCR. Clone size and V and J calls were adopted from that table, with D and trimming inferred from the DNA. In the table there are roughly 150,000 clones, 70% to 90% of which are singletons. The entry originates in a study of blood T cell repertoires in COVID-19. Study as a whole: PBMCs, B-cell-depleted T cells, or T cells provided the cDNA or gDNA that made up the material.

The sequenced material came from peripheral blood. The chain uses TRBV4-1 and TRBJ2-7; 7 bases agree with TRBD1. The source of this sequence is a woman aged 55-70 years with COVID-19, enrolled during active disease. CDR3 protein: CASSQETGTYEQYF. Here the CDR3 DNA reads TGCGCCAGCAGCCAAGAGACAGGGACCTACGAGCAGTACTTC.